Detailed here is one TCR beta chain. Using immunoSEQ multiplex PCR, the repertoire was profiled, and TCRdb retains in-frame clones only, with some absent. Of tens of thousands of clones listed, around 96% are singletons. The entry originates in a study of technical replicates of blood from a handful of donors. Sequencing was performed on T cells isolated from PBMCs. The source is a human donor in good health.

The DNA for the CDR3 is TGCGCCAGCAGCAAATCTCTTAGCGGGAGTTACAATGAGCAGTTCTTC. Amino acids: CASSKSLSGSYNEQFF. The chain is built from TRBV5-1 and TRBJ2-1; 9 nucleotides agree with TRBD2. Germline lookup yields CDR1 SGHRS and CDR2 YFSETQ. The CDR3 consists of 16 residues. The J segment lost 4 bases and the V segment lost 4 bases, leaving 9 bases of the junction unmatched.